This T cell receptor beta chain came from a study of T cell repertoires in cytomegalovirus infection. Study details: Shared public TCR beta signatures pointed to both CMV infection and a matching HLA type.

The germline V gene encodes CDR1 MGHRA and CDR2 YSYEKL. This CDR3 region has 14 residues. About this clonotype itself: Its specificity is unknown. One end of the junction varies from germline; a read error may be responsible.

Whole-study results and caveats: HLA-C-restricted CMV clonotypes gave the most frequent clonotype in two of eight donors. There were carriers of CMV plus the relevant HLA, and cumulative public TCR beta family frequency identified them.

TCRdb re-called the reads through MiXCR, storing one row per CDR3 protein. The data show about 450,000 distinct CDR3 sequences, about 33% seen once. The rearrangement joins TRBV4-1 to TRBJ1-4; TRBD1 agrees at 7 bases. Sequenced material: PBMCs. The sequence was collected from a human donor in good health (CMV status not recorded). Some clones in this sample may be carry-over from other donors' samples. CDR3 sequence reads: CTSSHDRVREKLFF. The CDR3 coding sequence is TGCACCAGCAGCCACGACAGGGTGCGAGAAAAACTGTTTTTT.